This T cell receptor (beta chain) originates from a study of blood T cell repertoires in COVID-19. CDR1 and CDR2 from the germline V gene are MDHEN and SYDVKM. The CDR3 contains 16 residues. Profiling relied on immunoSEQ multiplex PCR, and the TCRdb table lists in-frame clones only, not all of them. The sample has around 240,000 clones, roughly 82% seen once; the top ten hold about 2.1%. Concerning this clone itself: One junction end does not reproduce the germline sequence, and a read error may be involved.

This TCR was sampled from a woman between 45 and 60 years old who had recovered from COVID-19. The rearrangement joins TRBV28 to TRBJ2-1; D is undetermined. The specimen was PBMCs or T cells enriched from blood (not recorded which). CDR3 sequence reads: CASSLVTSGSHNEQFF. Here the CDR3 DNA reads TGTGCCAGCAGTCTAGTAACGTCTGGCTCCCACAATGAGCAGTTCTTC.